This entry features one TCR beta chain sequence. Per the germline V gene, CDR1 is SGHRS and CDR2 is YFSETQ. There are 13 residues in the CDR3. J gave up 8 bases and V 6 bases, and 6 bases lay outside the gene matches. The authors' processing: Amplification with reference gene primers provided the estimates of nucleated cell counts. The assay was immunoSEQ multiplex PCR, and TCRdb's table has in-frame clones only and misses some. D and trimming were read from the DNA, whereas the V and J calls and clone size are those reported in that table. The profile shows around 80,000 clones, approximately 83% of them singletons. This entry belongs to a study of blood T cell repertoires in COVID-19. About the research overall: Italy, Spain and the United States were the sources of the convalescent and acute COVID-19 samples. Sample material is recorded as cDNA or gDNA derived from T cells, B-cell-depleted T cells, or PBMCs.

The gene calls are TRBV5-1 and TRBJ2-1, with 9 bases lining up with TRBD2. This clonotype originated in a human donor in a cohort sampled during active COVID-19. Sequencing was performed on peripheral blood. DNA for the CDR3: TGCGCCAGCAAAGCGGGGGGAGGGGATGAGCAGTTCTTC. Protein sequence: CASKAGGGDEQFF.